Below are 22 T cell receptor beta chains sequenced from a single sample in a study of blood T cell repertoires in COVID-19. Profiled with immunoSEQ multiplex PCR; TCRdb holds only in-frame clones, not every one. The table records 150,000 or so clones, around 86% of them present only once. Sequenced: peripheral blood. The source is a woman aged 70 to 79 with COVID-19, enrolled during active disease.

The V call is TRBV7-3, the J call TRBJ2-2; TRBD2 agrees at 14 bases. CDR3 size: 18 residues. The V gene end was trimmed by 5 bases and the J gene end by 4 bases; junction bases not matched to a gene: 9. Looked up from germline, CDR1 is SGHTA and CDR2 is FQGTGA. CDR3: CASSRDGTSGGSTGELFF. DNA for the CDR3: TGTGCCAGCAGCCGTGATGGGACTAGCGGGGGCTCCACCGGGGAGCTGTTTTTT.

This sequence joins TRBV27 and TRBJ1-4; a possible D gene is TRBD1 (6 bases). The CDR3 is made up of 13 amino acids. Per germline, CDR1 MNHEY and CDR2 SMNVEV (reference sequence). Trimming cost V 4 bases and J 8 bases, with 11 bases left between them. CDR3 residues: CASSSQGKEKLFF. DNA of the CDR3: TGTGCCAGCAGTTCACAGGGAAAAGAAAAACTGTTTTTT.

The rearrangement links TRBV2 to TRBJ1-2; no definite D call. Trimming shortened V by 7 bases and J by 0 bases, and 9 bases separated the two germline ends. This CDR3 region has 13 residues. Germline V gene sequence: CDR1 SNHLY, CDR2 FYNNEI. DNA for the CDR3: TGTGCCAGCAAGTGGCAGGCTAACTATGGCTACACCTTC. It specifies CASKWQANYGYTF.

The V gene is TRBV19, the J gene TRBJ2-1; TRBD2 aligns across 7 bases. The CDR3 length is 15 residues. CDR1 LNHDA and CDR2 SQIVND come from the germline V gene (reference sequence). The V gene end was trimmed by 7 bases and the J gene end by 4 bases; junction bases not matched to a gene: 10. CDR3 sequence (DNA): TGTGCCAGTACCCTGGCGTGGCGGGGGTACAATGAGCAGTTCTTC. This sequence encodes CASTLAWRGYNEQFF. The full variable domain, rest sourced from reference TRBV19 and TRBJ2-1, is DGGITQSPKYLFRKEGQNVTLSCEQNLNHDAMYWYRQDPGQGLRLIYYSQIVNDFQKGDIAEGYSVSREKKESFPLTVTSAQKNPTAFYLCASTLAWRGYNEQFFGPGTRLTVL.

The chain uses TRBV7-2 and TRBJ2-2; no reliable D call. This CDR3 has 14 residues. Trimming removed 4 bases from V and 1 base from J, with 7 bases in between. Per germline, CDR1 SGHTA and CDR2 FQGNSA. The CDR3 here is CASSSRQNTGELFF. The CDR3 DNA sequence: TGTGCCAGCAGCTCTCGACAGAACACCGGGGAGCTGTTTTTT.

Comments on this clone: The junction differs from germline at one of its ends, possibly a read error. This chain uses TRBV18 with TRBJ2-5, with D possibly TRBD2 on 6 matching bases. Germline-derived CDR1 and CDR2 are KGHSH and LQKENI. This CDR3 contains 13 residues. The CDR3 DNA reads as TGTGCCAGCTCACCCGGGACTGTGGAGAACCAGTACTTC. It encodes CASSPGTVENQYF.

The chain recombines TRBV6-5 with TRBJ1-5; TRBD1 agrees at 8 bases. Germline V lookup: CDR1 MNHEY, CDR2 SVGAGI. The ends lost 6 bases at V and 4 bases at J; junction bases unmatched: 5. The CDR3 length is 14 residues. The CDR3, as DNA: TGTGCCAGCAGCGAGACAGGGGAAAATCAGCCCCAGCATTTT. Its protein is CASSETGENQPQHF.

This clone turned up a few times. This rearrangement joins TRBV5-1 to TRBJ1-4; unclear D gene. There are 13 residues in the CDR3. CDR1 is SGHRS and CDR2 is YFSETQ in the germline V gene. V gave up 1 base and J gave up 6 bases, with 7 bases separating them. CDR3 residues: CASSLLRDEKLFF. CDR3 bases: TGCGCCAGCAGCTTGCTCCGGGATGAAAAACTGTTTTTT. The full variable domain, rest sourced from reference TRBV5-1 and TRBJ1-4, is KAGVTQTPRYLIKTRGQQVTLSCSPISGHRSVSWYQQTPGQGLQFLFEYFSETQRNKGNFPGRFSGRQFSNSRSEMNVSTLELGDSALYLCASSLLRDEKLFFGSGTQLSVL.

CDR3 sequence reads: CASSPYRASNEKLFF. CDR3 in DNA: TGCGCCAGCAGCCCATACAGGGCTTCAAATGAAAAACTGTTTTTT. J is TRBJ1-4 and V is TRBV4-1; TRBD1 might be the D (6 bases). Trimming took 4 bases from V and 5 from J, leaving 14 bases between them. CDR3 size: 15 residues. Germline lookup yields CDR1 MGHRA and CDR2 YSYEKL.

The chain has TRBV5-1 and TRBJ1-1, with a possible D match to TRBD1 (6 bases). The CDR3 consists of 13 residues. Between the trimmed V and J ends, which lost 0 bases and 8 bases, there was a span of 11 bases. Germline CDR1 SGHRS, CDR2 YFSETQ. The CDR3 loop is CASSLEDGTEAFF. The DNA of the CDR3 is TGCGCCAGCAGCTTGGAGGATGGGACAGAAGCTTTCTTT.

The V and J genes are TRBV18 and TRBJ1-6; 8 bases map to TRBD1. After removal of 0 bases from V and 7 bases from J, the junction contained 2 bases not matched to a gene. The CDR3 extends over 15 amino acids. From germline, CDR1 is KGHSH and CDR2 LQKENI. In DNA form, the CDR3 reads TGTGCCAGCTCACCACCGGGACAGGCCAATTCACCCCTCCACTTT. The encoded protein is CASSPPGQANSPLHF.

The chain couples TRBV5-6 to TRBJ2-1; a weak D match, TRBD1 (6 bases). Trimming stripped 2 bases from V and 15 bases from J, with 12 bases between. This CDR3 region has 11 residues. Per the germline V gene, CDR1 is SGHDT and CDR2 is YYEEEE. The CDR3: CASSFTGIRFF. The CDR3 nucleotides read TGTGCCAGCAGCTTTACAGGGATACGGTTCTTC.

The V call is TRBV6-4, the J call TRBJ1-1; D gene uncertain. The CDR3 has 12 amino acids. Germline assignment: CDR1 MRHNA and CDR2 SNTAGT. Trimming stripped 2 bases from V and 4 bases from J, with 5 bases between. The CDR3 sequence is CASSDRGTEAFF. In DNA, the CDR3 is TGTGCCAGCAGTGACAGAGGCACTGAAGCTTTCTTT.

The V gene is TRBV2, the J gene TRBJ1-2; D not certain. Trimming took 11 bases from V and 3 from J, leaving 19 bases between them. Germline assignment: CDR1 SNHLY and CDR2 FYNNEI. The CDR3 is 14 amino acids. The CDR3 DNA reads as TGTGCCCATATGGGCGGGGATAAGCACTATGGCTACACCTTC. The encoded protein is CAHMGGDKHYGYTF.

The CDR3 sequence is CASSESGGAYSNQPQHF. The CDR3 region has the DNA TGTGCCAGCAGTGAGTCAGGGGGCGCATATAGCAATCAGCCCCAGCATTTT. The chain joins TRBV6-1 to TRBJ1-5; 8 nucleotides align to TRBD1. This CDR3 contains 17 residues. The ends lost 3 bases at V and 0 bases at J; junction bases unmatched: 7. CDR1 is MNHNS and CDR2 is SASEGT in the germline V gene.

The gene calls are TRBV27 and TRBJ2-7; 8 positions match TRBD1. Germline loops: CDR1 MNHEY, CDR2 SMNVEV (reference sequence). The trim removed 6 bases at V and 0 bases at J, leaving 4 bases unmatched. CDR3 length: 14 residues. The CDR3 DNA reads TGTGCCAGCAGCTACAGGGGGAGCTCCTACGAGCAGTACTTC. Protein product: CASSYRGSSYEQYF.

V usage is TRBV7-8 and J usage is TRBJ2-3; 11 nucleotides align to TRBD2. Germline-derived CDR1 and CDR2 are SGHVS and FQNEAQ. This CDR3 is 19 amino acids long. V trimming: 1 base; J trimming: 3 bases; junction bases outside the gene matches: 12. The CDR3 reads CASSLEGLAGGPWTDTQYF. The CDR3 DNA reads as TGTGCCAGCAGCTTAGAGGGGTTAGCGGGGGGGCCTTGGACAGATACGCAGTATTTT.

The chain links TRBV6-6 to TRBJ1-3; D perhaps matches TRBD1 (5 bases). CDR1 is MNHNY, CDR2 SVGAGI, per germline (reference sequence). V was cut by 10 bases and J by 14 bases, with 18 bases left in between. The CDR3 is 11 amino acids. CDR3 loop: CATSPGWQLYF. The DNA of the CDR3 is TGTGCCACCTCCCCAGGGTGGCAGTTATATTTT.

The J gene is TRBJ2-7, the V gene TRBV5-1, with 8 bases identical to TRBD2. Germline loops: CDR1 SGHRS, CDR2 YFSETQ. The V gene end was trimmed by 4 bases and the J gene end by 4 bases; junction bases not matched to a gene: 7. This CDR3 contains 14 residues. For the CDR3, the DNA is TGCGCCAGCAGCCTTTCGGGGGGGTGGTACGAGCAGTACTTC. It is translated as CASSLSGGWYEQYF.

The chain recombines TRBV25-1 with TRBJ2-3; the match to TRBD2 covers 7 bases. The CDR3 consists of 15 residues. After removal of 2 bases from V and 7 bases from J, the junction contained 9 bases not matched to a gene. Germline CDR1 and CDR2: MGHDK and SYGVNS. CDR3 protein: CASSEPRGEWNTQYF. DNA of the CDR3: TGTGCCAGCAGTGAACCTCGGGGGGAATGGAATACGCAGTATTTT.

The chain is built from TRBV28 and TRBJ2-7; 7 bases map to TRBD1. Germline values: CDR1 MDHEN, CDR2 SYDVKM. The CDR3 contains 15 residues. V dropped 6 bases and J dropped 2; count of bases not matched to a gene: 10. The CDR3 sequence is CASSHSRTGTYEQYF. DNA of the CDR3: TGTGCCAGCAGCCACTCTAGGACAGGTACCTACGAGCAGTACTTC.

The rearrangement joins TRBV3-1 (or the pseudogene TRBV3-2) to TRBJ1-2; 7 positions agree with TRBD1. V lost 6 bases to trimming and J lost 1 base; unmatched junction nucleotides: 8. CDR1 and CDR2 from the germline V gene are LGHDT and YNNKEL (reference sequence). This CDR3 has 15 residues. The CDR3 is CASSYGTVNNYGYTF. For the CDR3, the DNA is TGTGCCAGCAGTTACGGGACAGTGAATAACTATGGCTACACCTTC.